This T cell receptor beta chain was retrieved from a study of cytomegalovirus exposure and HLA in healthy donors (dated by TCRdb to between 2016 and 2019). With respect to the entire study: According to an earlier analysis of 587 of the donors, about 180 million T cells yielded 117 million unique TCR beta sequences and about 300 Gb of sequence data. Along with the roughly 710-subject first cohort, a separate validation cohort of 120 different subjects was used. All discovery cohort repertoires had been generated on a single sequencing platform. In a later analysis, previously published TCR beta repertoires from 550 to 700 donors were re-analyzed and high-resolution HLA genotyping was added so that TCR occurrence patterns could be studied. In the later analysis, no new phenotypic data were used to find candidate immune exposures; instead, reliance was placed on TCR beta sequences and their occurrence across donors. The genetic ancestry cluster associated with self-reported Caucasian donors included about 84% of the roughly 410 genotyped donors. Typing coverage varied by locus: roughly 629-630 donors for A, B, C, DRB1 and DQB1; 500 to 550 for DQA1; about 590 for DPA1; around 490 for DPB1. An earlier analysis of some 500 of the donors applied high-throughput TCR beta sequencing to assess whether each TCR beta V gene segment acted as functional or pseudogenic. Approximately 300 gigabases of sequencing data and tens of millions of unique TCR sequences made up an early release that covered fewer than 650 HLA-typed donors. Alongside the repertoire data, information on donor age, sex, ethnicity and CMV serostatus was compiled. Across around 400 genotyped donors of the cohort, an average of about 240,000 unique TCR beta nucleotide sequences per donor were sequenced, and 15% to 20% of those sequences were non-productive. The study was designed to test whether signatures of past pathogen exposure could be identified by cataloging public T cell receptors. A later genetic analysis used genome-wide SNP genotypes for about three fifths of the 666 donors, treating that subset as a discovery cohort. Both class I and class II loci were covered by HLA typing, at four-digit resolution. The study profiled the T cell repertoires of hundreds of subjects by immunosequencing and related them to cytomegalovirus serostatus. To predict cytomegalovirus infection status, the study combined high-throughput TCR immunosequencing, statistical association of individual TCRs with disease status, and machine learning. Because of strong linkage in the cohort, roughly 5 DR-DQ haplotypes were treated as single units for association and clustering.

The library relied on the immunoSEQ multiplex PCR assay. For the multiplex PCR, a mixture combining 60 forward primers for TCR Vbeta segments and 13 reverse primers for TCR Jbeta segments was used. The CDR3 region of rearranged TCR beta genes was amplified from genomic DNA with a multiplex PCR assay. Amplified TCR beta libraries were sequenced as 87-base-pair reads on the Illumina HiSeq System. As for the original processing: A later analysis tallied around 87 million unique TCR beta chains across the 666 repertoires, and approximately 12 million of those chains were shared by two or more donors. Raw reads were error-corrected and collapsed into unique sequences by a nearest-neighbor algorithm in which closely related sequences were merged to remove PCR and sequencing errors. Alignment of CDR3 sequences to IMGT reference sequences was used to assign V, D and J gene segments. Each retained sequence needed at least a six-nucleotide match to both a V gene segment and a J gene segment. Rearrangements were classified as productive when the CDR3 lacked stop codons and remained in frame with V and J, and all other rearrangements were classified as non-productive. Following IMGT convention, CDR3 was defined as the stretch from the second conserved V-encoded cysteine to the conserved J-encoded phenylalanine. In an earlier analysis of more than 550 of the donors, sequences lacking an unambiguous match to a single V gene segment were excluded. In an earlier analysis of 587 of the donors, a V segment was called functional when productive rearrangements were above 56.7%, and segregating when the standard deviation between donors exceeded 5%. A statistical classification framework was developed to diagnose cytomegalovirus status using the catalog of TCR beta chain sequences. V and J gene assignment, in a later analysis, came from comparing TCR nucleotide sequences with IMGT/GENE-DB human TR gene sequences. In a later analysis, CDR3 sequences and most-parsimonious VDJ recombination scenarios were assigned using the TCRdist pipeline. A later analysis defined each TCR beta chain by its CDR3 amino acid sequence plus V-gene family, and excluded reads lacking a unique V-gene family. To address suspected cross-contamination and a sequencing artifact, a later analysis removed some 620 highly shared, low-generation-probability nucleotide sequences. In a later analysis, a clonal expansion index was calculated for each public chain from normalized within-repertoire ranks of inferred template counts. A later analysis computed generation probabilities with a VDJ recombination model fitted to out-of-frame rearrangements, and checked the results against IGoR. A later analysis scored TCR-TCR, TCR-HLA and TCR-CMV co-occurrence with hypergeometric tests, applying a repertoire-size bias correction to TCR pairs. A later analysis estimated false discovery rates by permuting HLA or CMV assignments 20 times. A later analysis grouped co-occurring TCRs with DBSCAN, adding TCRdist sequence similarity when clustering within HLA-allele-positive subsets. Repertoires with fewer than 30,000 or more than 120,000 public chains, plus five repertoires with anomalous nucleotide sharing, were excluded from co-occurrence clustering. TCRdb took over this immuneACCESS table, retaining in-frame rearrangements with V and J assigned. Such tables are incomplete; in checked studies, under half of the missing clones stem from an unresolved V gene, and the remainder is unexplained. V and J calls and clone size are given by that table; D and trimming were obtained from the DNA. Within this sample are approximately 150,000 clones, with around 85% of them counted one time only. Together, the top ten hold 2.5% to 3% of the sample.

In total, roughly 670 healthy bone marrow donors made up the cohort. At the time of sampling, every cohort member was nominally healthy, though immune exposures that went unrecorded were likely present. The donor was CMV seronegative and was included in the group of hundreds of seronegative cohort members. A peripheral blood sample was collected from each donor, and TCR beta sequencing was performed on peripheral blood mononuclear cells. Genomic DNA extraction from the blood cell samples was performed with the Qiagen DNeasy Blood Extraction Kit. Here is what the overall study found, with its caveats: According to a later genetic analysis, donors in an Asian-associated ancestry cluster had fewer N-insertions in productive TCRs than the approximately 690-donor mean. A further reported finding was that TCR beta sequences accurately predicted the HLA-A and HLA-B alleles for most subjects in the first cohort. Correlated functional status among segregating V segments might reflect linkage disequilibrium, but an unknown experimental factor could not be ruled out. Because the 87-base-pair reads could not distinguish some IMGT-functional V segments, including TRBV6-2 and TRBV6-3, those segments were excluded. In both the original and validation cohorts, the classifier was reported to diagnose cytomegalovirus status with high specificity and sensitivity. A few of the identified cytomegalovirus-associated TCR beta chains were confirmed in vitro to be specific for cytomegalovirus antigens. The authors suggested that the approach could potentially be generalized to other disease states and immunological phenotypes. In an earlier analysis of 587 of the donors, most TCR beta V segments appeared in productive rearrangements about 87% or about 30% of the time, broadly matching IMGT annotations. When HLA alleles, especially DR and DQ, strongly co-occurred, TCR associations were difficult to assign to individual alleles. While some public TCRs were present in many individuals, most TCR sequences turned up only very rarely across donors. Sequencing depth was assumed to be roughly uniform across donors in the presence/absence analyses, though that assumption may not hold. A later analysis found that TCR association rates varied across HLA loci, with DRB1 alleles showing the most associated TCRs and HLA-C alleles the fewest. A later analysis associated around 16,000 TCR beta sequences with specific HLA alleles at a false discovery rate of 0.05. A cluster of highly shared sequence variants was judged likely to represent a technical artifact of the sequencing pipeline. In the study, about 150 TCR beta chains were listed as associated with cytomegalovirus. The cohort was sequenced for TCR beta chains only, and without alpha or paired-chain data the features that could be detected were limited. According to a later analysis, most CMV-associated TCR beta chains appeared to be HLA-restricted, and the HLA associations seemed to be driven largely by CMV exposure. V-gene and J-gene trimming of TCR beta chains was associated with a missense DCLRE1C variant in a later genetic analysis, and the association was replicated in an independent cohort. In a later analysis, several top co-occurrence clusters were reported to appear linked to parvovirus B19, influenza, CMV and Epstein-Barr virus. Compared with equally common non-associated chains, HLA-associated TCR beta chains in a later analysis were more clonally expanded and had lower generation probabilities. The only immune exposure information available for the cohort was CMV serostatus. Because HLA typing was unavailable for some donors at each locus, only the typed subset was used in association tests. Over 15 rarely observed V segments, including chromosome 9 orphons, were excluded from the earlier analysis of approximately 500 of the donors because counts were too low.

In regard to this clone: The antigen it recognizes is unknown. Base quality data are lacking; no much larger clone is found one base away.

Reading from cysteine to phenylalanine, the CDR3 counts 16 amino acids. Only the CDR3 portion is preserved as DNA: 48 bases, with reading frame beginning at the first base. V lost 2 bases and J lost 6 bases, and the count of bases not matched to a germline gene is 8. CDR1 is given as SGHTA and CDR2 as FQGNSA, both from the germline V gene. The specimen sequenced was PBMCs. The rearranged segments are TRBV7-2 and TRBJ2-3, with 10 bases in between that match TRBD2. This TCR derives from a woman aged 25-40 years in good health and CMV-seronegative. The CDR3 reads CASSLFTSGMRDTQYF. The nucleotides are TGTGCCAGCAGCTTATTTACTAGCGGGATGAGGGATACGCAGTATTTT.